This T cell receptor (beta chain) was identified in a study of T cells in Graves' hyperthyroidism and ophthalmopathy. Study conclusions and caveats: Progression to ophthalmopathy was predicted a median of approximately 6.4 months early.

The CDR3 regions of TCR beta were amplified from RNA transcripts. An initial round of RT-PCR targeting the TCR CDR3 relied on the HTBI primer set. TCRdb passed the multiplex PCR reads through MiXCR, listing each CDR3 protein once. The data show around 690,000 distinct CDR3 sequences, roughly 20% seen once. The authors obtained PBMCs from about 9 ml of fresh peripheral blood. Concerning this clonotype: No antigen is known for it.

The germline V gene encodes CDR1 SGDLS and CDR2 YYNGEE. V lost 3 bases and J 0 bases, leaving 11 bases between the germline ends. This CDR3 is built from 15 residues. Material for sequencing was blood. The origin of this receptor is a man under 40 with Graves' ophthalmopathy. The chain recombines TRBV9 with TRBJ2-3; D might be TRBD2 (5 bases). Here the CDR3 reads CASSAGWSSTDTQYF. The DNA of the CDR3 is TGTGCCAGCAGCGCGGGGTGGTCTAGCACAGATACGCAGTATTTT.